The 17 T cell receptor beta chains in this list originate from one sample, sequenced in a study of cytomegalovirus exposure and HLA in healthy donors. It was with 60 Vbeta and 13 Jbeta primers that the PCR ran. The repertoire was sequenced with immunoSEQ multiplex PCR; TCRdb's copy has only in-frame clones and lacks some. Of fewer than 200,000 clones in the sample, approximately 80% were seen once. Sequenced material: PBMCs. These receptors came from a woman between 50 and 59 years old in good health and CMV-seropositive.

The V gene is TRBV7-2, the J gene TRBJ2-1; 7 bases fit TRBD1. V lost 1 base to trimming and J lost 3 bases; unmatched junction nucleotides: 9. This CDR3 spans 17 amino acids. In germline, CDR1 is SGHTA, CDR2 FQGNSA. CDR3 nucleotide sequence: TGTGCCAGCAGCTTAGAGGGGGCCAGCGGAGGCTACAATGAGCAGTTCTTC. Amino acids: CASSLEGASGGYNEQFF.

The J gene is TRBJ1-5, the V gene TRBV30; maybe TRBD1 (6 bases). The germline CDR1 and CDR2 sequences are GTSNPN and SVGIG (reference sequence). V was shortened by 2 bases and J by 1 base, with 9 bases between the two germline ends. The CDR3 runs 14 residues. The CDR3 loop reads CAWSQGTSNQPQHF. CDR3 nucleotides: TGTGCCTGGAGTCAAGGGACAAGCAATCAGCCCCAGCATTTT.

The CDR3 is CASSLAGGGSYGYTF. The CDR3 coding sequence is TGTGCCAGCAGCTTGGCAGGGGGAGGAAGCTATGGCTACACCTTC. V usage is TRBV7-2 and J usage is TRBJ1-2; 7 positions match TRBD1. V was pared by 3 bases and J by 4 bases, with 8 bases of the junction left unmatched. The CDR3 has 15 amino acids. Germline V gives CDR1 SGHTA, CDR2 FQGNSA.

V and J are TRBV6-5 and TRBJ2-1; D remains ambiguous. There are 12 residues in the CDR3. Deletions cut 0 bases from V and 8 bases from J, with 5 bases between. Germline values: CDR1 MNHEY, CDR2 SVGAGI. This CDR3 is CASSYSWHEQFF. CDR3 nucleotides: TGTGCCAGCAGTTACTCGTGGCATGAGCAGTTCTTC.

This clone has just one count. CDR3 in amino acids: CASSAGGRITMAEAFF. CDR3 nucleotides: TGTGCCAGCAGTGCAGGGGGTAGGATTACTATGGCTGAAGCTTTCTTT. V and J are TRBV28 and TRBJ1-1; TRBD1 matches 7 bases. The CDR3 consists of 16 residues. The V gene end was trimmed by 5 bases and the J gene end by 6 bases; junction bases not matched to a gene: 15. Germline lookup yields CDR1 MDHEN and CDR2 SYDVKM.

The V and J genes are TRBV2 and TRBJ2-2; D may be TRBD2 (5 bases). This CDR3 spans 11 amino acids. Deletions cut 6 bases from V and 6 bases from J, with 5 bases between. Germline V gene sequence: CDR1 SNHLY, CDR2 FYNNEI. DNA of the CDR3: TGTGCCAGCAGGCGGGCCGGGGAGCTGTTTTTT. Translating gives CASRRAGELFF. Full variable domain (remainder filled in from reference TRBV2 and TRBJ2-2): EPEVTQTPSHQVTQMGQEVILRCVPISNHLYFYWYRQILGQKVEFLVSFYNNEISEKSEIFDDQFSVERPDGSNFTLKIRSTKLEDSAMYFCASRRAGELFFGEGSRLTVL.

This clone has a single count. The CDR3 loop is CASRTGGPPSYEQYF. The CDR3 DNA follows: TGTGCCAGCCGAACCGGGGGGCCTCCCTCCTACGAGCAGTACTTC. The V gene is TRBV27, the J gene TRBJ2-7, with D possibly being TRBD2 (7 bases). CDR3 size: 15 residues. Trimming stripped 8 bases from V and 0 bases from J, with 17 bases between. Germline loops: CDR1 MNHEY, CDR2 SMNVEV (reference sequence).

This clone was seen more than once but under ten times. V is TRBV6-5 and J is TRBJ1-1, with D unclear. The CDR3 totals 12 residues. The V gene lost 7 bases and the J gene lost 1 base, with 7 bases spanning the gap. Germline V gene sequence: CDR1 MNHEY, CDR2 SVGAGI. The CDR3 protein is CASTPQNTEAFF. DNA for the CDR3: TGTGCCAGCACCCCACAGAACACTGAAGCTTTCTTT.

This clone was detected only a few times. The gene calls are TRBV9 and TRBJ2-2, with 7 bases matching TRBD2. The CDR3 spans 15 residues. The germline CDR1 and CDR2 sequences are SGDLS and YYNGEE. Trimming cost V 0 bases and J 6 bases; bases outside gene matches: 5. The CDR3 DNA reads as TGTGCCAGCAGCGTAGCCGTTGGGGGGGCCGGGGAGCTGTTTTTT. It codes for CASSVAVGGAGELFF.

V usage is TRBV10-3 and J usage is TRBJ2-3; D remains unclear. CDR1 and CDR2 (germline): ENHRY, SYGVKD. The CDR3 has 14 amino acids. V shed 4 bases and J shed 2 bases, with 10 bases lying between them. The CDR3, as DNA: TGTGCCATCAGTGCGAAGAGCGCCACAGATACGCAGTATTTT. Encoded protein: CAISAKSATDTQYF.

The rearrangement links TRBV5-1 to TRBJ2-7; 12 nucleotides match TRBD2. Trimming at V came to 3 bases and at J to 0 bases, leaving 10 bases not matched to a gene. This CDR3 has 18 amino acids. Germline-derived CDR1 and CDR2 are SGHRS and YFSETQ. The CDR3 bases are TGCGCCAGCAGCTCCCAGAATCGACTAGCGGGAGACTCCTACGAGCAGTACTTC. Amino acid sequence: CASSSQNRLAGDSYEQYF. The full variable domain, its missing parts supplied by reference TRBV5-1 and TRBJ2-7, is KAGVTQTPRYLIKTRGQQVTLSCSPISGHRSVSWYQQTPGQGLQFLFEYFSETQRNKGNFPGRFSGRQFSNSRSEMNVSTLELGDSALYLCASSSQNRLAGDSYEQYFGPGTRLTVT.

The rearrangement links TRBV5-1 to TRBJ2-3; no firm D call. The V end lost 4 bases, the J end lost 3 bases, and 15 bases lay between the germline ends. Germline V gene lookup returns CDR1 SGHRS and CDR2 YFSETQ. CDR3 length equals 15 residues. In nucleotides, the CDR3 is TGCGCCAGCAGCCTGTCTGAGCCGGGTACAGATACGCAGTATTTT. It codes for CASSLSEPGTDTQYF.

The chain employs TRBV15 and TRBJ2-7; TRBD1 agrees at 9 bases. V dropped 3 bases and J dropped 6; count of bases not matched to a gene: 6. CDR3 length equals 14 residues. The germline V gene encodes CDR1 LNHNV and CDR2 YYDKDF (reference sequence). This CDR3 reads CATSRDRGLFEQYF. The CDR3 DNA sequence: TGTGCCACCAGCAGGGACAGGGGACTATTCGAGCAGTACTTC.

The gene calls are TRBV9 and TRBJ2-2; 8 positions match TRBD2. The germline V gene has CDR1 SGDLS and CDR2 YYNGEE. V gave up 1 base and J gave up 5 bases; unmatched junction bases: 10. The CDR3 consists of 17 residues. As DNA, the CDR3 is TGTGCCAGCAGCGTAACGGGGGGGCAATTCGGGACCGGGGAGCTGTTTTTT. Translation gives CASSVTGGQFGTGELFF.

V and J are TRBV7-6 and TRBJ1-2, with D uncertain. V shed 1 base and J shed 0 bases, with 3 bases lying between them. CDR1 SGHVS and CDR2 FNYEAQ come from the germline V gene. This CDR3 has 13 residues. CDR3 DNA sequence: TGTGCCAGCAGCTTAGGCGCTAACTATGGCTACACCTTC. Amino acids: CASSLGANYGYTF.

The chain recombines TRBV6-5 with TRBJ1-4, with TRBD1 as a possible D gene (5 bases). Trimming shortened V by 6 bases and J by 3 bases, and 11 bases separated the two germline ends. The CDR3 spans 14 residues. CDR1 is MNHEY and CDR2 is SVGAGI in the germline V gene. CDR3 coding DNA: TGTGCCAGCAGCGCCGTGACAGCTAATGAAAAACTGTTTTTT. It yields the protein CASSAVTANEKLFF.

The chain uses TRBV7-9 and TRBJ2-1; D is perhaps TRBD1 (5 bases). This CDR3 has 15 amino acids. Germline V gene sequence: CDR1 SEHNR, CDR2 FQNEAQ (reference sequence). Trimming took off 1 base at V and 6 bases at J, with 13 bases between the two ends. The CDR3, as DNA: TGTGCCAGCAGCTTAGGTGGTGGGGCGCGCAATGAGCAGTTCTTC. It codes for CASSLGGGARNEQFF.